This T cell receptor (beta chain) derives from a study of shared clonotypes between healthy human individuals. Study information: Aged 18 to 49, the donors were two women and a few men.

Worth noting for this clone: The antigen remains undetermined.

Donors were healthy HIV-negative adults without recent acute infections or vaccinations. Study conclusions and caveats: Expectations were that clonotype sharing among donors would be affected by sequencing depth. Tissue TCR repertoires likely differ from these blood-only repertoires.

Using immunoSEQ multiplex PCR, the repertoire was profiled, and TCRdb retains in-frame clones only, with some absent. The table lists about 450,000 clones, around 79% of them singletons. This receptor was identified in a middle-aged woman in good health. Some clones in this sample may be carry-over from other donors' samples. Sample: PBMCs.

DNA of the CDR3: TGTGCCAGCAGCTTAGATCTAGACGGGGAGCAGTACTTC. Translation gives CASSLDLDGEQYF. This sequence joins TRBV11-2 and TRBJ2-7; D not certain. Trimming cost V 0 bases and J 7 bases, with 10 bases left between them. Germline CDR1 is SGHAT and CDR2 is FQNNGV. This CDR3 is built from 13 residues.